The 13 T cell receptor beta chains given below trace back to one sample, sequenced in a study of OX40 agonist ivuxolimab in advanced cancers. TCRdb's copy holds only in-frame clones and misses some; the assay was immunoSEQ multiplex PCR. Among around 30,000 clones, roughly 90% were seen once, and the ten largest hold over 8.5%. Sequencing used CD4+ or CD8+ T cells sorted from blood, obtained in a trial of the OX40 agonist ivuxolimab. The source is an adult with an advanced solid tumor such as melanoma, head and neck, liver or kidney cancer.

CDR3: CASSLGEVPYNEQFF. CDR3 nucleotide sequence: TGTGCCAGCAGTTTAGGGGAGGTACCCTACAATGAGCAGTTCTTC. The chain recombines TRBV27 with TRBJ2-1; a weak D match, TRBD2 (6 bases). CDR1 and CDR2 (germline): MNHEY, SMNVEV (reference sequence). This CDR3 has 15 residues. Trimming took off 2 bases at V and 2 bases at J, with 10 bases between the two ends.

V and J are TRBV9 and TRBJ1-4, with D tentatively TRBD1 (5 bases). The CDR3 consists of 15 residues. The V end was cut by 4 bases, the J end by 7 bases, with 17 bases between. Germline values: CDR1 SGDLS, CDR2 YYNGEE. This CDR3 reads CASSSPLRDGEKLFF. CDR3 DNA sequence: TGTGCCAGCAGCTCACCTCTCAGGGACGGTGAAAAACTGTTTTTT.

The gene calls are TRBV28 and TRBJ2-1; maybe TRBD2 (5 bases). CDR1 is MDHEN, CDR2 SYDVKM, per germline. The CDR3 runs 17 residues. Trimming left V 5 bases short and J 4 bases short, with 21 bases between. CDR3 region: CASSIPPGQEEYNEQFF. The CDR3 nucleotides read TGTGCCAGCAGTATCCCCCCCGGCCAGGAGGAGTACAATGAGCAGTTCTTC.

This chain joins TRBV28 and TRBJ1-5; D unclear. Germline lookup yields CDR1 MDHEN and CDR2 SYDVKM. Trimming removed 4 bases at V and 4 bases at J, with 11 bases between. CDR3 length equals 14 residues. CDR3 region: CASSWRAVNQPQHF. The CDR3, as DNA: TGTGCCAGCAGTTGGAGGGCGGTAAATCAGCCCCAGCATTTT.

Only one count was recorded for this clone. CDR3 nucleotide sequence: TGTGCCAGCAGCCAAGATTGGAGGGACGGAGCCTACGAGCAGTACTTC. It specifies CASSQDWRDGAYEQYF. The V call is TRBV4-2, the J call TRBJ2-7, with a possible D match to TRBD2 (6 bases). Germline CDR1 LGHNA, CDR2 YNFKEQ. The CDR3 is made up of 16 amino acids. V was pared by 0 bases and J by 2 bases, with 14 bases between.

J is TRBJ2-5 and V is TRBV6-4; 10 nucleotides agree with TRBD1. Unmatched junction bases numbered 6, after V lost 6 bases and J lost 2 bases. Germline V gives CDR1 MRHNA, CDR2 SNTAGT. CDR3 length equals 15 residues. CDR3 nucleotide sequence: TGTGCCAGCAGCCGACGGACAGGGGGTCAAGAGACCCAGTACTTC. Protein product: CASSRRTGGQETQYF.

This chain connects TRBV7-2 to TRBJ1-1, with 10 bases identical to TRBD1. The CDR3 consists of 18 residues. Looked up from germline, CDR1 is SGHTA and CDR2 is FQGNSA. Trimming took 5 bases from V and 5 from J; bases not matched to a gene: 17. Written as DNA, the CDR3 is TGTGCCAGCAGCCTCCGGGGGACGGGACAGGGGATGTATACTGAAGCTTTCTTT. Translating gives CASSLRGTGQGMYTEAFF.

The CDR3 is CASSFFLLQETQYF. The CDR3 DNA reads TGTGCCAGCAGCTTCTTCCTACTCCAAGAGACCCAGTACTTC. V and J are TRBV5-8 and TRBJ2-5; D is uncertain. V lost 2 bases and J 1 base, leaving 9 bases between the germline ends. The CDR3 is made up of 14 amino acids. Germline-derived CDR1 and CDR2 are SGHTS and YDEGEE.

The V call is TRBV7-2, the J call TRBJ2-1; the D gene is possibly TRBD2 (6 bases). The CDR3 is 15 residues long. From germline, CDR1 is SGHTA and CDR2 FQGNSA. Trimming stripped 5 bases from V and 7 bases from J, with 18 bases between. The CDR3 loop is CASSPLIGSKNEQFF. CDR3 DNA sequence: TGTGCCAGCAGCCCCTTAATCGGGAGTAAGAATGAGCAGTTCTTC.

CDR3 sequence reads: CASSQVTGTANEKLFF. As DNA, the CDR3 is TGCGCCAGCAGCCAAGTTACCGGGACAGCAAATGAAAAACTGTTTTTT. The rearrangement joins TRBV4-3 to TRBJ1-4; 7 nucleotides match TRBD1. Per the germline V gene, CDR1 is LGHNA and CDR2 is YSLEER. The CDR3 consists of 16 residues. The junction had 7 bases not matched to a gene; V was cut back by 1 base and J by 5 bases.

The chain joins TRBV10-3 to TRBJ2-3, with D possibly matching TRBD1 (6 bases). Trimming stripped 10 bases from V and 0 bases from J, with 17 bases between. CDR3 length: 15 residues. Germline values: CDR1 ENHRY, CDR2 SYGVKD. CDR3 sequence (DNA): TGTGCCACCACGCCGGGACAAATTAGCACAGATACGCAGTATTTT. This encodes CATTPGQISTDTQYF.

The chain has TRBV28 and TRBJ1-1; 7 bases fit TRBD1. Germline lookup yields CDR1 MDHEN and CDR2 SYDVKM. Trimming at V came to 3 bases and at J to 4 bases, leaving 5 bases not matched to a gene. The CDR3 loop spans 14 amino acids. CDR3 coding DNA: TGTGCCAGCAGTTTTAGGGCAGGGGGCACTGAAGCTTTCTTT. Translation gives CASSFRAGGTEAFF. Full variable domain (remainder filled in from reference TRBV28 and TRBJ1-1): DVKVTQSSRYLVKRTGEKVFLECVQDMDHENMFWYRQDPGLGLRLIYFSYDVKMKEKGDIPEGYSVSREKKERFSLILESASTNQTSMYLCASSFRAGGTEAFFGQGTRLTVV.

This clone was counted only a few times. This chain links TRBV19 with TRBJ1-1, with a tentative D call TRBD1 (6 bases). With 5 bases removed from V and 6 bases from J, the gap between germline ends came to 10 bases. The CDR3 runs to 12 residues. Germline CDR1 reads LNHDA; CDR2 reads SQIVND (reference sequence). The CDR3 protein is CASSSGTSEAFF. CDR3 nucleotide sequence: TGTGCCAGTAGTTCCGGGACATCTGAAGCTTTCTTT. Using reference TRBV19 and TRBJ1-1 for the parts outside the CDR3, the full variable domain is DGGITQSPKYLFRKEGQNVTLSCEQNLNHDAMYWYRQDPGQGLRLIYYSQIVNDFQKGDIAEGYSVSREKKESFPLTVTSAQKNPTAFYLCASSSGTSEAFFGQGTRLTVV.